The T cell receptor (beta chain) described here comes from a study of T cell changes during pregnancy in multiple sclerosis. Sequenced by immunoSEQ multiplex PCR; TCRdb stores in-frame clones only, minus some. The repertoire holds roughly 14,000 clones, with 86% as singletons. The CDR3 length is 16 residues. Germline assignment: CDR1 MGHRA and CDR2 YSYEKL. The junction had 9 bases not matched to a gene; V was cut back by 4 bases and J by 2 bases. The V gene is TRBV4-1, the J gene TRBJ2-7; 9 bases fit TRBD2. Material: CD8+ T cells from peripheral blood mononuclear cells, obtained in the first trimester of pregnancy. The receptor was isolated from a female donor with multiple sclerosis, enrolled in a pregnancy study. This CDR3 reads CASSPQPAGGPYEQYF. The CDR3 bases are TGCGCCAGCAGCCCCCAACCAGCGGGAGGACCCTACGAGCAGTACTTC.